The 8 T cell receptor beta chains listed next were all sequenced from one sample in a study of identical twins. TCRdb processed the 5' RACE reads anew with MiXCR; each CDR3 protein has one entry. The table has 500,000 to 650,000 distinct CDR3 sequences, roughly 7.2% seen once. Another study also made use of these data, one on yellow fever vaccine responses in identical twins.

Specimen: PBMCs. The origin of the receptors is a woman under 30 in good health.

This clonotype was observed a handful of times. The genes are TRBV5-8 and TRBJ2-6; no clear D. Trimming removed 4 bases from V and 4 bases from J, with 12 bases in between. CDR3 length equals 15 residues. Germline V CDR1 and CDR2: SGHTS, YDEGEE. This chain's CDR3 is CASSPRSTGANVLTF. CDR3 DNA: TGTGCCAGCAGCCCCAGGAGCACGGGGGCCAACGTCCTGACTTTC.

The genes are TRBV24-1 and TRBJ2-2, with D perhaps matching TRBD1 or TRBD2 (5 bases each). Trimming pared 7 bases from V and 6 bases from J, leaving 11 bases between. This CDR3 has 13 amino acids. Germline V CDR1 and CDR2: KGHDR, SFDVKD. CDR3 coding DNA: TGTGCCACCAGGGGACCCGGACCCGGGGAGCTGTTTTTT. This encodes CATRGPGPGELFF.

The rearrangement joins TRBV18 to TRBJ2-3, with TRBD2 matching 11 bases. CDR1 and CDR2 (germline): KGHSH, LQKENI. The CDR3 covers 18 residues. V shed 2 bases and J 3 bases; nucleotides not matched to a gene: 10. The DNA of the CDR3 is TGTGCCAGCTCACCAACGAAATCGACTAGCGGGGCGACAGATACGCAGTATTTT. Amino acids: CASSPTKSTSGATDTQYF.

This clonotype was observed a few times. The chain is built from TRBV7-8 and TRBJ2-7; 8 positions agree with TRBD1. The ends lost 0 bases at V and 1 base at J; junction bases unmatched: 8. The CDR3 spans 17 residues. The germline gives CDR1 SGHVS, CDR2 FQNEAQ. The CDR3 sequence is CASSLAATGVKSYEQYV. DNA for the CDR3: TGTGCCAGCAGCTTAGCCGCGACAGGGGTCAAATCCTACGAGCAGTACGTC.

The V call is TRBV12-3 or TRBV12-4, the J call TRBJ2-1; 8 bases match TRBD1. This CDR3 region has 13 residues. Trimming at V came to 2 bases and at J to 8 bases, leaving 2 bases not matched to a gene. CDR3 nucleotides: TGTGCCAGCAGTTTACAGGGGGCCTATGAGCAGTTCTTC. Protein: CASSLQGAYEQFF.

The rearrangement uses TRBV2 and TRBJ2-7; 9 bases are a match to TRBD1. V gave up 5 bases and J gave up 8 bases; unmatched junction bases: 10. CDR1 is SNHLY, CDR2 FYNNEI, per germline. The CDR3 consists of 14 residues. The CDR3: CASSSGTGNTQQYF. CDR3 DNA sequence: TGTGCCAGCAGTTCCGGGACAGGGAATACCCAGCAGTACTTC.

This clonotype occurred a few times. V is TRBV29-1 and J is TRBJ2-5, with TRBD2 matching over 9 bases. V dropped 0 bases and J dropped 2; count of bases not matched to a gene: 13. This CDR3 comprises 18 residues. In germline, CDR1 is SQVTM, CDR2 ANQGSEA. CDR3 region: CSVEDRPGTSRDQETQYF. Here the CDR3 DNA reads TGCAGCGTTGAAGATCGTCCCGGGACTAGCAGGGATCAAGAGACCCAGTACTTC.

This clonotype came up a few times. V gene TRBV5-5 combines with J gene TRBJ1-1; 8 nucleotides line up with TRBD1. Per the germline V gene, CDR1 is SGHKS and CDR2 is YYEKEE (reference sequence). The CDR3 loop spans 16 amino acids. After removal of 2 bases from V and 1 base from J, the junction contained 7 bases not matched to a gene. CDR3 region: CASSFRRGQGNTEAFF. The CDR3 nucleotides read TGTGCCAGCAGCTTCAGAAGAGGACAGGGGAACACTGAAGCTTTCTTT.